These T cell receptor beta chains were read from a single sample in a study of cytomegalovirus exposure and HLA in healthy donors. The table came from immunoSEQ multiplex PCR; TCRdb's copy has only in-frame clones and leaves some out. Of 140,000 to 150,000 clones listed, almost 80% are singletons. The specimen sequenced was PBMCs. Receptors were obtained from a middle-aged woman in good health and CMV-seropositive. Each CDR3 is given with its conserved first and last residue. Each record gives: clone size, J gene, V gene, D gene, CDR3 DNA, CDR3 protein. A D gene is named only where the DNA matches it firmly. Not every row has a clone size; where given, it reads once, few, many or a size class.

NA	TRBJ2-3	TRBV6-6	NA	TGTGCCAGCAGTTCTTACACAGATACGCAGTATTTT	CASSSYTDTQYF
few	TRBJ2-1	TRBV19	TRBD1	TGTGCCAGTAATGACAGGGTGGGGTACAATGAGCAGTTCTTC	CASNDRVGYNEQFF
NA	TRBJ1-2	TRBV5-1	TRBD1	TGCGCCAGCAGCCCCGAGGGGGACAGGACATATGGCTACACCTTC	CASSPEGDRTYGYTF
NA	TRBJ1-1	TRBV10-3	NA	TGTGCCATCAGCCCCGGGACTGACGGTACTGAAGCTTTCTTT	CAISPGTDGTEAFF
NA	TRBJ2-7	TRBV20-1	NA	TGCAGTGGGGGCGACTCCTACGAGCAGTACTTC	CSGGDSYEQYF
NA	TRBJ1-2	TRBV18	TRBD1	TGTGCCAGCTCACGGGGACAGGGTGGCGGCTACACCTTC	CASSRGQGGGYTF
NA	TRBJ1-6	TRBV19	TRBD1	TGTGCCAGTAGATGGGGACAGACCAATTCACCCCTCCACTTT	CASRWGQTNSPLHF
NA	TRBJ2-4	TRBV13	TRBD1	TGTGCCAGCAGCTATGGGACAGGGCTAGCCAAAAACATTCAGTACTTC	CASSYGTGLAKNIQYF
NA	TRBJ2-3	TRBV7-2	NA	TGTGCCAGCAACATCGGCGGGGGCGGAACAGATACGCAGTATTTT	CASNIGGGGTDTQYF
NA	TRBJ2-7	TRBV2	NA	TGTGCCAGCAGTTCAACAGGTTCTATCTACGAGCAGTACTTC	CASSSTGSIYEQYF